This TCR beta chain was sequenced during a study of blood T cell repertoires in COVID-19. Overall study: In each case, the material was cDNA or gDNA derived from T cells, B-cell-depleted T cells, or PBMCs.

Per the authors' pipeline: Nucleated cell counts were estimated from reference gene primer amplification. TCRdb keeps only in-frame clones here, not all; method: immunoSEQ multiplex PCR. D and trimming were read from the DNA, whereas the V and J calls and clone size are those reported in that table. The sample has under 150,000 clones; about four fifths are singletons. CDR1 SGHAT and CDR2 FQNNGV come from the germline V gene. This CDR3 is 18 amino acids long. The V segment lost 5 bases and the J segment 1 base; nucleotides outside the gene matches: 12. The specimen sequenced was peripheral blood. This clonotype was obtained from a man in his forties or fifties with active or convalescent COVID-19. The gene calls are TRBV11-2 and TRBJ2-3, with 10 bases lining up with TRBD2. The CDR3 sequence: CASSRTPTGTSGTDTQYF. The CDR3 bases are TGTGCCAGCAGCAGGACCCCGACCGGGACTAGCGGCACAGATACGCAGTATTTT. Complete variable domain (other parts from reference TRBV11-2 and TRBJ2-3): EAGVAQSPRYKIIEKRQSVAFWCNPISGHATLYWYQQILGQGPKLLIQFQNNGVVDDSQLPKDRFSAERLKGVDSTLKIQPAKLEDSAVYLCASSRTPTGTSGTDTQYFGPGTRLTVL.